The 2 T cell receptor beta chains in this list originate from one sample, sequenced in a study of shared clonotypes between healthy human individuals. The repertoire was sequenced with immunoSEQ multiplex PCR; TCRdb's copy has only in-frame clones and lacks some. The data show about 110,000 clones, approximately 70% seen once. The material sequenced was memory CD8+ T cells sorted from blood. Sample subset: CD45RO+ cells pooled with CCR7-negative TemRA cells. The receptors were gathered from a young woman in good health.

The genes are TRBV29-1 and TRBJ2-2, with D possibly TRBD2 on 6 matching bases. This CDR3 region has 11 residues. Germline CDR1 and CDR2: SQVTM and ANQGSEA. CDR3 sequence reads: CVAGLTGELFF. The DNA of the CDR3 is TGCGTGGCGGGACTCACCGGGGAGCTGTTTTTT.

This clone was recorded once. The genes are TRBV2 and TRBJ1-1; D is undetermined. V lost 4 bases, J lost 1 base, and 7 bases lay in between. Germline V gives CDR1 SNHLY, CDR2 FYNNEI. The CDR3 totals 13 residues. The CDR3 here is CASSVWENTEAFF. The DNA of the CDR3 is TGTGCCAGCAGTGTGTGGGAGAACACTGAAGCTTTCTTT.